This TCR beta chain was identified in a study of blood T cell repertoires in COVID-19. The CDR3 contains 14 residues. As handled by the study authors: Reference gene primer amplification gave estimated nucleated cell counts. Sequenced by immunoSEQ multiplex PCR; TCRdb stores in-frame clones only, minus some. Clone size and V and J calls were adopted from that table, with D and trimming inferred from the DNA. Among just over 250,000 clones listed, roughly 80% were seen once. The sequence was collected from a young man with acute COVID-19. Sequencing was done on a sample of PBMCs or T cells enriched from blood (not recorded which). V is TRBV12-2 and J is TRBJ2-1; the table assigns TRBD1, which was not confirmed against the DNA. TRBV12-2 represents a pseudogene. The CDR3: CASRTNRENNEQFF. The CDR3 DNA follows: TGTGCAAGTCGCACCAACAGGGAAAACAATGAGCAGTTCTTC.